This T cell receptor beta chain is drawn from a study of blood T cell repertoires in COVID-19. Per the authors' pipeline: Reference gene primers were amplified, and this amplification served to estimate nucleated cell counts. Sequenced by immunoSEQ multiplex PCR; TCRdb stores in-frame clones only, minus some. Clone size and the V and J calls come from that table; the DNA yielded D and trimming. This table has fewer than 200,000 clones, roughly 93% appearing once. Concerning this clone: Other DNA sequences in this sample translate to the same CDR3.

This CDR3 region has 14 residues. V was clipped by 0 bases and J by 1 base, with 7 bases between them. Germline V CDR1 and CDR2: SGDLS, YYNGEE. The chain employs TRBV9 and TRBJ1-1; D gene ambiguous. The source of this sequence is a woman in her fifties or sixties with acute or convalescent COVID-19. Sequenced sample: peripheral blood. CDR3 residues: CASSVGRGNTEAFF. The CDR3 nucleotides are TGTGCCAGCAGCGTAGGTCGGGGGAACACTGAAGCTTTCTTT.